The sequence of this T cell receptor (beta chain) was determined in a study of cytomegalovirus exposure and HLA in healthy donors. Study-level results: Analyzed later, association rates of TCRs varied across HLA loci, with DRB1 most and HLA-C fewest. When analyzed later, a missense DCLRE1C variant was found to be linked to TCR beta V- and J-gene trimming. Researchers catalogued some 160 TCR beta chains as cytomegalovirus-associated. Specific recognition of CMV antigens was confirmed in vitro for three chains (all CMV-associated).

With respect to this clone: Its cognate antigen is unknown.

PCR involved 60 Vbeta and 13 Jbeta primers. Using immunoSEQ multiplex PCR, the repertoire was profiled, and TCRdb retains in-frame clones only, with some absent. In the table there are some 140,000 clones, around three quarters of which are singletons. V was trimmed by 0 bases and J by 4 bases, leaving 12 bases between them. Germline-derived CDR1 and CDR2 are SQVTM and ANQGSEA. The CDR3 length is 15 residues. The chain has TRBV29-1 and TRBJ2-2; D remains ambiguous. This receptor was obtained from a man aged 18 to 30 in good health and CMV-seronegative. Sequencing was done on a sample of PBMCs. Here the CDR3 reads CSVEDRNSRTGELFF. Here the CDR3 DNA reads TGCAGCGTTGAAGATCGAAACAGCCGCACCGGGGAGCTGTTTTTT.